Each of the 14 T cell receptor beta chains below was sequenced from the same sample in a study of blood T cell repertoires in COVID-19. Some clones are missing from TCRdb's copy, which holds only in-frame ones; the method was immunoSEQ multiplex PCR. The sample has some 150,000 clones; roughly nine tenths are singletons. The sequenced material came from peripheral blood. These receptor sequences come from an older woman with active or convalescent COVID-19.

The J gene is TRBJ1-6, the V gene TRBV3-1 (or the pseudogene TRBV3-2); the D is unclear. This CDR3 has 16 amino acids. Germline V gives CDR1 LGHDT, CDR2 YNNKEL (reference sequence). Between the trimmed V and J ends, which lost 6 bases and 9 bases, there was a span of 21 bases. The CDR3 loop is CASSPMPGLRGSPLHF. The CDR3 DNA is TGTGCCAGCAGTCCAATGCCGGGATTAAGAGGTTCACCCCTCCACTTT.

V and J are TRBV9 and TRBJ2-1, with 9 bases identical to TRBD2. The CDR3 is made up of 15 amino acids. V lost 0 bases and J lost 8; bases outside the gene matches: 6. In germline, CDR1 is SGDLS, CDR2 YYNGEE. Here the CDR3 reads CASSVDGTSPHEQFF. The CDR3 DNA reads as TGTGCCAGCAGCGTAGATGGGACTAGCCCCCATGAGCAGTTCTTC.

The gene calls are TRBV7-2 and TRBJ2-7; maybe TRBD2 (6 bases). Germline V gene sequence: CDR1 SGHTA, CDR2 FQGNSA. Trimming left V 5 bases short and J 4 bases short, with 21 bases between. This CDR3 region has 16 residues. The CDR3 DNA is TGTGCCAGCAGCCGCCGTGTTATGGGAGGACGTTACGAGCAGTACTTC. It yields the protein CASSRRVMGGRYEQYF.

This chain joins TRBV19 and TRBJ1-4; perhaps TRBD1 as D (6 bases). Germline loops: CDR1 LNHDA, CDR2 SQIVND (reference sequence). V dropped 4 bases and J dropped 7 bases, with 16 bases sitting between them. The CDR3 is 15 amino acids. The CDR3 DNA sequence: TGTGCCAGTAGTAGCTCCTCCGGGACACCTGAAAAACTGTTTTTT. It specifies CASSSSSGTPEKLFF.

The chain joins TRBV19 to TRBJ1-5; 7 bases map to TRBD1. The CDR3 sequence is 15 residues long. J was trimmed by 6 bases and V by 5 bases; bases with no gene match: 10. The germline gives CDR1 LNHDA, CDR2 SQIVND (reference sequence). CDR3 in amino acids: CASSGTEGRRQPQHF. The CDR3 nucleotides read TGTGCCAGTAGTGGGACAGAGGGTAGGCGTCAGCCCCAGCATTTT.

The chain carries TRBV15 and TRBJ2-2; TRBD1 might be the D (5 bases). The CDR3 has 15 residues. Germline CDR1 reads LNHNV; CDR2 reads YYDKDF (reference sequence). Trimming stripped 0 bases from V and 7 bases from J, with 12 bases between. CDR3: CATSRDWGAGGELFF. CDR3 in DNA: TGTGCCACCAGCAGAGATTGGGGCGCAGGCGGGGAGCTGTTTTTT.

This clone was counted only a few times. The gene calls are TRBV7-6 and TRBJ2-7; 9 bases agree with TRBD1. Germline V CDR1 and CDR2: SGHVS, FNYEAQ. CDR3 size: 17 residues. The V and J ends lost 1 base and 6 bases, in that order; junction bases with no gene match: 13. CDR3 nucleotides: TGTGCCAGCAGCTTAGAACCCCCCGGGACAGGGCAACGCGAGCAGTACTTC. This sequence encodes CASSLEPPGTGQREQYF.

This clone appeared a single time. This chain joins TRBV2 and TRBJ2-1, with 12 positions matching TRBD2. The CDR3 covers 20 residues. The J segment lost 3 bases and the V segment lost 5 bases, leaving 17 bases of the junction unmatched. The germline CDR1 and CDR2 sequences are SNHLY and FYNNEI. The CDR3 nucleotides read TGTGCCAGCAGTCCTAGGACTAGCGGGGTTCTATCCGCTCACTACAATGAGCAGTTCTTC. The encoded protein is CASSPRTSGVLSAHYNEQFF.

The gene calls are TRBV5-6 and TRBJ2-5; perhaps TRBD1 as D (6 bases). Germline V lookup: CDR1 SGHDT, CDR2 YYEEEE. Between the trimmed V and J ends, which lost 2 bases and 1 base, there was a span of 12 bases. This CDR3 has 15 residues. CDR3 residues: CASSFVQGTQETQYF. As DNA, the CDR3 is TGTGCCAGCAGCTTTGTACAGGGAACCCAAGAGACCCAGTACTTC.

The chain carries TRBV7-2 and TRBJ2-4; 10 bases map to TRBD1. Germline trimming cut 6 bases from V and 1 base from J; bases unmatched to any gene: 3. The CDR3 sequence is 15 residues long. The germline V gene encodes CDR1 SGHTA and CDR2 FQGNSA. This CDR3 reads CASRGQGSAKNIQYF. Here the CDR3 DNA reads TGTGCCAGCAGGGGACAGGGGTCGGCCAAAAACATTCAGTACTTC.

The chain recombines TRBV6-6 with TRBJ1-2; perhaps TRBD1 as D (5 bases). Germline lookup yields CDR1 MNHNY and CDR2 SVGAGI (reference sequence). The CDR3 is made up of 13 amino acids. Trimming stripped 8 bases from V and 5 bases from J, with 15 bases between. CDR3: CASVSGAYYGYTF. CDR3 bases: TGTGCCAGCGTGAGTGGGGCTTATTATGGCTACACCTTC.

The chain employs TRBV12-3 or TRBV12-4 and TRBJ2-1, with D perhaps matching TRBD2 (6 bases). V was trimmed by 7 bases and J by 10 bases, leaving 17 bases between them. The CDR3 has 13 amino acids. The CDR3 coding sequence is TGTGCCAGCACCTCGGGGCAGGAGGGGGAGCAGTTCTTC. It encodes CASTSGQEGEQFF.

This chain connects TRBV27 to TRBJ2-5; D perhaps matches TRBD2 (7 bases). Trimming shortened V by 5 bases and J by 4 bases, and 17 bases separated the two germline ends. Germline V lookup: CDR1 MNHEY, CDR2 SMNVEV (reference sequence). The CDR3 is 15 amino acids. The CDR3 region is CASSPIWGGVETQYF. The CDR3 region has the DNA TGTGCCAGCAGTCCCATTTGGGGGGGCGTAGAGACCCAGTACTTC.

This clone appeared a few times. The chain uses TRBV10-3 and TRBJ2-2; 12 nucleotides match TRBD2. The CDR3 is made up of 16 amino acids. With V trimmed by 10 bases and J by 7 bases, 13 bases remained unmatched. CDR1 is ENHRY, CDR2 SYGVKD, per germline. CDR3 coding DNA: TGTGCCACCGAGGGGACTAGCGGGCCGGGAAACGGGGAGCTGTTTTTT. Its protein product is CATEGTSGPGNGELFF.